This T cell receptor beta chain came from a study of high-grade serous ovarian cancer treatment subgroups. Study-wide background: Mean per sample: around 14,000 reads, around 7,300 unique TCR beta rearrangements. Whole-study findings and limits: Spatial context was lost because tumors were sequenced in bulk.

As for this clone: Its antigen is undetermined.

The tumor samples were collected prior to definitive surgery or chemotherapy. Generated by immunoSEQ multiplex PCR, the TCRdb table keeps only in-frame clones and is missing some. The data contain more than 3,500 clones, 78% of them seen just once; the ten biggest clones take up less than 9.5%. This CDR3 region has 14 residues. V lost 0 bases and J lost 1, with 9 bases in between. Germline V gene lookup returns CDR1 GTSNPN and CDR2 SVGIG (reference sequence). V usage is TRBV30 and J usage is TRBJ2-5; D is ambiguous. What was sequenced was tumor tissue. This receptor was taken from a human donor with high-grade serous ovarian cancer. The DNA of the CDR3 is TGTGCCTGGAGTGTATTTGCCACCCAAGAGACCCAGTACTTC. The encoded protein is CAWSVFATQETQYF.